Detailed here is one T cell receptor beta chain. Its antigen specificity is not known. Base qualities are missing; no much larger clone stands one base away. The data originate from a study of OX40 agonist ivuxolimab in advanced cancers. With respect to the entire study: Ivuxolimab was a fully human IgG2 agonistic monoclonal antibody targeting the costimulatory receptor OX40 (CD134). Intravenous ivuxolimab was administered to patients every 2 weeks at six dose levels: 0.01, 0.1, 0.3, 1.5, 3 and 10 mg/kg. Of the approximately 50 dose-escalation patients, hepatocellular carcinoma was present in some 19, melanoma in approximately 15, renal cell carcinoma in 9 and head and neck cancer in 9. In the dose-escalation cohort, 82.7% of patients were male, and the mean age was about 55 years, with a range of roughly 20 to 79. Patients were allowed to have had prior anti-PD-1, anti-PD-L1 or anti-CTLA-4 therapy, and approximately 41% of the dose-escalation patients had previously received checkpoint inhibitors. Three dose-escalation patients achieved partial responses, one with hepatocellular carcinoma and two with cutaneous melanoma. The point of sequencing TCRbeta in the periphery was to test whether ivuxolimab changed TCR sequence diversity and drove clonal T-cell expansion. The paper reports the monotherapy dose-escalation portion (N of about 56 patients) of the phase I ivuxolimab trial. Broader findings and caveats from the paper: The antigen specificity of the peripheral T cells that underwent clonal expansion was not determined. At doses of 0.1 to 3.0 mg/kg, clonal expansion of both CD4+ and CD8+ blood T cells was observed from baseline to week 6. After ivuxolimab, expanded clones were on average more numerous among CD8+ T cells than among CD4+ T cells. In the 0.1-3.0 mg/kg groups, partial responders were among the patients with the lowest normalized peripheral clonal expansion, particularly in CD8+ T cells. Low levels of normalized T-cell clonal expansion were also seen in some nonresponding patients.

Genomic DNA was isolated from the sorted cells so that the TCRbeta CDR3 region could be sequenced. The immunoSEQ Assay was used to sequence the TCRbeta CDR3 regions. TCRdb holds this immuneACCESS table with in-frame rearrangements only. Some clones are missing; in checked studies, unresolved V genes explain under half, and the rest has no known cause. Here the sample has fewer than 40,000 clones; roughly 82% occur a single time. Roughly 22% of the sample is taken by the ten largest. CDR1 and CDR2 are drawn from the germline V gene: SGHRS, YFSETQ. V loses 6 bases, J loses 3 bases, and the germline ends lie 12 bases apart. The CDR3 measures 14 amino acids from cysteine to phenylalanine. The sequence is cut down to CDR3 DNA, 42 bases in frame from base 1. The trial excluded patients who had a history of autoimmune disease or were on systemic immunosuppression. Peripheral blood for TCR sequencing was collected from all dose cohorts at baseline, on cycle 4 day 1, and on cycle 7 day 1. Samples came from an open-label, multicenter, first-in-human phase I dose-escalation trial of ivuxolimab. The trial enrolled adults with locally advanced or metastatic head and neck squamous cell, hepatocellular, melanoma or renal cell carcinoma. Before TCR sequencing, CD4+ T cells and CD8+ T cells were sorted from peripheral blood as separate populations.

The sequence came from an adult with an advanced solid tumor such as melanoma, head and neck, liver or kidney cancer. The V gene is TRBV5-1 and the J gene is TRBJ2-2, with the D call tentatively TRBD1 or TRBD2, each fitting 6 bases. The sequencing used CD4+ or CD8+ T cells sorted from blood, collected in a trial of the OX40 agonist ivuxolimab. CDR3 reads: CASTEGVYTGELFF. The DNA is TGCGCCAGCACGGAGGGGGTGTACACCGGGGAGCTGTTTTTT.